One and the same sample provided the 27 T cell receptor beta chains below, sequenced in a study of blood T cell repertoires in COVID-19. Measured with immunoSEQ multiplex PCR; TCRdb has only the in-frame clones, and not every one. The sample lists about 160,000 clones, 70% to 85% occurring once. Sequenced input: peripheral blood. The receptors here all came from a man older than 75 with COVID-19, enrolled during active disease.

The chain links TRBV19 to TRBJ2-3; D is ambiguous. Germline values: CDR1 LNHDA, CDR2 SQIVND (reference sequence). This CDR3 comprises 15 residues. The germline V and J ends were trimmed by 6 bases and 2 bases, with 15 bases remaining between them. DNA for the CDR3: TGTGCCAGTAGGACGACTGAGCTTTACACAGATACGCAGTATTTT. This codes for CASRTTELYTDTQYF.

The table lists this clone with a few counts. The CDR3 DNA reads as TGTGCCAGTCGTCGGACAGCAAGCTATGGCTACACCTTC. This encodes CASRRTASYGYTF. This sequence joins TRBV19 and TRBJ1-2; TRBD1 might be the D (6 bases). Germline V gene lookup returns CDR1 LNHDA and CDR2 SQIVND (reference sequence). V was clipped by 8 bases and J by 4 bases, with 14 bases between them. CDR3 length: 13 residues.

This clone was observed a handful of times. The rearrangement joins TRBV19 to TRBJ2-1; D is perhaps TRBD1 (6 bases). This CDR3 has 12 amino acids. Trimming left V 6 bases short and J 6 bases short, with 9 bases between. Germline V gene sequence: CDR1 LNHDA, CDR2 SQIVND (reference sequence). The DNA of the CDR3 is TGTGCCAGTAGCACACAGGGCAATGAGCAGTTCTTC. Its protein is CASSTQGNEQFF.

This chain uses TRBV4-1 with TRBJ1-1, with D uncertain. Trimming removed 1 base at V and 5 bases at J, with 11 bases between. Germline CDR1 is MGHRA and CDR2 is YSYEKL. The CDR3 is 14 residues long. The CDR3 region is CASSQGNVLTEAFF. The DNA of the CDR3 is TGCGCCAGCAGCCAAGGTAATGTTCTGACTGAAGCTTTCTTT.

For the CDR3, the DNA is TGTGCCACCCCCCCGGGACAGGGAGGGGACGGCTACACCTTC. Its translation: CATPPGQGGDGYTF. The chain joins TRBV24-1 to TRBJ1-2; 9 bases map to TRBD1. This CDR3 has 14 amino acids. The V gene end was trimmed by 9 bases and the J gene end by 8 bases; junction bases not matched to a gene: 12. Germline loops: CDR1 KGHDR, CDR2 SFDVKD.

This chain joins TRBV6-1 and TRBJ1-2, with D maybe TRBD1 (5 bases). Trimming removed 3 bases from V and 8 bases from J, with 16 bases in between. Germline loops: CDR1 MNHNS, CDR2 SASEGT. The CDR3 has 14 amino acids. The CDR3 DNA sequence: TGTGCCAGCAGTGAGCGGGCCAGGAGGGACGGCTACACCTTC. Amino acids: CASSERARRDGYTF.

With regard to this clone: Different DNA sequences within this sample yield the same CDR3. V usage is TRBV9 and J usage is TRBJ2-3; TRBD2 matches at 8 bases. CDR1 is SGDLS and CDR2 is YYNGEE in the germline V gene. The CDR3 spans 13 residues. Trimming cost V 4 bases and J 5 bases; bases outside gene matches: 3. This CDR3 reads CASSLLAGDTQYF. In DNA, the CDR3 is TGTGCCAGCAGCCTTCTAGCGGGAGATACGCAGTATTTT.

The chain uses TRBV5-6 and TRBJ2-5; 7 bases match TRBD1. Trimming cost V 0 bases and J 1 base; bases outside gene matches: 3. The CDR3 is made up of 15 amino acids. Germline assignment: CDR1 SGHDT and CDR2 YYEEEE. CDR3 coding DNA: TGTGCCAGCAGCTTGGGGACAGGAATCCAAGAGACCCAGTACTTC. As protein: CASSLGTGIQETQYF.

The V gene is TRBV5-1, the J gene TRBJ1-5; D ambiguous. Trimming pared 0 bases from V and 4 bases from J, leaving 5 bases between. The CDR3 length is 13 residues. CDR1 SGHRS and CDR2 YFSETQ come from the germline V gene. CDR3 sequence (DNA): TGCGCCAGCAGCTTGGACAGTAATCAGCCCCAGCATTTT. Residues: CASSLDSNQPQHF.

This chain links TRBV19 with TRBJ1-1; 7 nucleotides line up with TRBD1. From germline, CDR1 is LNHDA and CDR2 SQIVND (reference sequence). The CDR3 is 15 residues long. V was pared by 5 bases and J by 6 bases, with 12 bases of the junction left unmatched. The CDR3 protein is CASSPLTGRLPEAFF. CDR3 DNA sequence: TGTGCCAGTAGTCCTTTGACAGGGCGGTTGCCTGAAGCTTTCTTT.

The genes are TRBV19 and TRBJ2-3; D is possibly TRBD2 (6 bases). Germline V gene lookup returns CDR1 LNHDA and CDR2 SQIVND (reference sequence). Trimming removed 7 bases at V and 3 bases at J, with 14 bases between. The CDR3 has 14 amino acids. CDR3 sequence: CASTWGSGTDTQYF. For the CDR3, the DNA is TGTGCCAGTACCTGGGGTAGCGGAACAGATACGCAGTATTTT.

The chain employs TRBV9 and TRBJ2-2, with D perhaps TRBD2 (5 bases). The germline CDR1 and CDR2 sequences are SGDLS and YYNGEE. The ends were cut back, 3 bases at V and 6 bases at J, with 18 bases in the middle. CDR3 size: 16 residues. Here the CDR3 reads CASSAQLRADAGELFF. The CDR3 DNA reads as TGTGCCAGCAGCGCCCAGTTGAGGGCTGATGCCGGGGAGCTGTTTTTT.

This chain links TRBV7-4 with TRBJ1-1; D might be TRBD1 (5 bases). This CDR3 region has 14 residues. CDR1 is SGHVT, CDR2 SQSDAQ, per germline. Deletions cut 2 bases from V and 7 bases from J, with 14 bases between. The CDR3 protein is CASSLLPVGVEAFF. DNA of the CDR3: TGTGCCAGCAGCTTACTTCCGGTAGGGGTTGAAGCTTTCTTT.

The chain uses TRBV5-1 and TRBJ1-6; D is possibly TRBD1 (5 bases). The V gene's germline CDR1 is SGHRS and CDR2 YFSETQ. The CDR3 has 13 residues. Trimming removed 0 bases at V and 8 bases at J, with 6 bases between. The CDR3 is CASSLEQDSPLHF. For the CDR3, the DNA is TGCGCCAGCAGCTTGGAACAGGATTCACCCCTCCACTTT.

This clone was counted between two and nine times. This chain links TRBV7-3 with TRBJ1-6, with D possibly TRBD1 on 6 matching bases. The germline CDR1 and CDR2 sequences are SGHTA and FQGTGA. The CDR3 is 15 amino acids. Trimming cost V 5 bases and J 12 bases, with 20 bases left between them. The CDR3, as DNA: TGTGCCAGCAGCCTATTTCCGGGACACTTGGAACCCCTCCACTTT. It codes for CASSLFPGHLEPLHF.

V usage is TRBV18 and J usage is TRBJ2-3; 8 bases agree with TRBD2. With V trimmed by 2 bases and J by 2 bases, 9 bases remained unmatched. The germline CDR1 and CDR2 sequences are KGHSH and LQKENI. This CDR3 is built from 17 residues. The CDR3 DNA is TGTGCCAGCTCACCAAGGCCCAAGCGGGGGCACACAGATACGCAGTATTTT. Translated, it gives CASSPRPKRGHTDTQYF.

The J gene is TRBJ2-2, the V gene TRBV5-1, with TRBD2 as a possible D gene (6 bases). Trimming removed 7 bases at V and 4 bases at J, with 17 bases between. CDR1 is SGHRS and CDR2 is YFSETQ in the germline V gene. CDR3 length: 15 amino acids. This chain's CDR3 is CASFGGGRSTGELFF. DNA for the CDR3: TGCGCCAGCTTTGGGGGAGGACGAAGCACCGGGGAGCTGTTTTTT.

CDR3 loop: CASSLWGKDEQYF. The CDR3 DNA reads TGCGCCAGCAGCTTGTGGGGCAAGGACGAGCAGTACTTC. This rearrangement joins TRBV5-1 to TRBJ2-7; possible D gene TRBD1, 5 bases. The CDR3 contains 13 residues. Germline V gene lookup returns CDR1 SGHRS and CDR2 YFSETQ. V gave up 1 base and J gave up 5 bases, with 10 bases separating them.

Turning to this clone: Different DNA sequences within this sample yield the same CDR3. The rearrangement joins TRBV5-4 to TRBJ1-2; no clear D. Germline CDR1 SGHNT, CDR2 YYREEE (reference sequence). The CDR3 sequence is 13 residues long. V shed 0 bases and J shed 6 bases, with 9 bases lying between them. In DNA, the CDR3 is TGTGCCAGCAGCTTGGTGCAGGAGGATGGCTACACCTTC. Translated: CASSLVQEDGYTF.

Ten or more counts support this clone. The rearrangement links TRBV9 to TRBJ1-3; D call uncertain. Germline CDR1 and CDR2: SGDLS and YYNGEE. This CDR3 is built from 16 residues. Trimming pared 2 bases from V and 4 bases from J, leaving 16 bases between. Here the CDR3 reads CASSVSHSSEGNTIYF. The CDR3 DNA follows: TGTGCCAGCAGCGTTTCGCACAGCTCGGAAGGAAACACCATATATTTT.

This clone has just one count. V usage is TRBV15 and J usage is TRBJ2-1; 10 bases are a match to TRBD2. The germline V gene encodes CDR1 LNHNV and CDR2 YYDKDF (reference sequence). Trimming removed 5 bases from V and 11 bases from J; junction bases left unmatched: 6. This CDR3 is built from 13 residues. CDR3 region: CATSGISGGKQFF. CDR3 nucleotide sequence: TGTGCCACCAGCGGAATTAGCGGGGGGAAGCAGTTCTTC.

The V gene is TRBV21-1, the J gene TRBJ1-2. TRBV21-1 is listed as a pseudogene. The CDR3 totals 15 residues. The CDR3 reads CASSKAGGSPSGYTF. The CDR3 DNA reads TGTGCCAGCAGCAAAGCAGGCGGCAGCCCCAGCGGCTACACCTTC.

The V gene is TRBV5-4, the J gene TRBJ1-1; the D gene is possibly TRBD1 (5 bases). From germline, CDR1 is SGHNT and CDR2 YYREEE (reference sequence). The CDR3 consists of 17 residues. V was shortened by 3 bases and J by 0 bases, with 18 bases between the two germline ends. The CDR3 DNA sequence: TGTGCCAGCAGCTCTGGCCGCGGACATAGGATGAACACTGAAGCTTTCTTT. Protein product: CASSSGRGHRMNTEAFF.

The genes are TRBV29-1 and TRBJ1-1; D is ambiguous. CDR1 and CDR2 (germline): SQVTM, ANQGSEA. The CDR3 covers 13 residues. V was pared by 3 bases and J by 0 bases, with 8 bases between. In DNA form, the CDR3 reads TGCAGCGTTGATTTGTCGGTGAACACTGAAGCTTTCTTT. Its protein is CSVDLSVNTEAFF. The full variable domain, rest sourced from reference TRBV29-1 and TRBJ1-1, is SAVISQKPSRDICQRGTSLTIQCQVDSQVTMMFWYRQQPGQSLTLIATANQGSEATYESGFVIDKFPISRPNLTFSTLTVSNMSPEDSSIYLCSVDLSVNTEAFFGQGTRLTVV.

This clone was counted a few times. J is TRBJ1-4 and V is TRBV5-5; 9 nucleotides match TRBD1. The CDR3 consists of 15 residues. Trimming at V came to 4 bases and at J to 7 bases, leaving 8 bases not matched to a gene. Germline loops: CDR1 SGHKS, CDR2 YYEKEE (reference sequence). The CDR3 nucleotides are TGTGCCAGCAGCGGGGGACAGGGAAGGGTTGAAAAACTGTTTTTT. Amino acid sequence: CASSGGQGRVEKLFF.

This clone was detected once. J is TRBJ1-2 and V is TRBV4-3, with a possible D match to TRBD1 (6 bases). The CDR3 sequence is 15 residues long. Trimming shortened V by 0 bases and J by 4 bases, and 12 bases separated the two germline ends. CDR1 and CDR2 (germline): LGHNA, YSLEER. CDR3 DNA sequence: TGCGCCAGCAGCCAAGACATTGCAGGGGCCTATGGCTACACCTTC. Amino acids: CASSQDIAGAYGYTF.

This chain links TRBV13 with TRBJ2-1, with TRBD1 matching 7 bases. V shed 3 bases, J shed 8 bases, and the junction held 10 bases outside the gene matches. CDR3 length: 15 amino acids. Germline values: CDR1 PRHDT, CDR2 FYEKMQ (reference sequence). The CDR3 loop reads CASSFRVDRADEQFF. In nucleotides, the CDR3 is TGTGCCAGCAGCTTTAGGGTCGACAGGGCGGATGAGCAGTTCTTC.